This TCR beta chain was profiled in a study of blood T cells in healthy people across ages. Study-wide results and caveats: A strong correlation between TCR beta diversity and naive T cell percentage was seen.

Between the trimmed V and J ends, which lost 0 bases and 10 bases, there was a span of 11 bases. Looked up from germline, CDR1 is SGHDN and CDR2 is FVKESK. The CDR3 has 13 residues. As to this clonotype: The antigen is not known.

A second PCR, run for about 7 to 11 cycles, used a sample-barcoded 5' primer plus a J-beta primer mix. Template switching added a 12-random-nucleotide identifier to every cDNA molecule. MiXCR, run by TCRdb on the 5' RACE reads, gives a single entry per CDR3 protein. The repertoire has about 1.6 million distinct CDR3 sequences, roughly 32% of them found once; the top ten carry around 10%. The total RNA that was extracted per sample amounted to at least 5.5 micrograms. The TCR originated in a woman under 40 in good health. The chain couples TRBV14 to TRBJ2-3, with D unresolved. Material: blood. The CDR3 loop reads CASSQDFPQSQYF. The DNA for the CDR3 is TGTGCCAGCAGCCAAGATTTCCCTCAATCGCAGTATTTT. Full variable domain (missing parts from reference TRBV14 and TRBJ2-3): EAGVTQFPSHSVIEKGQTVTLRCDPISGHDNLYWYRRVMGKEIKFLLHFVKESKQDESGMPNNRFLAERTGGTYSTLKVQPAELEDSGVYFCASSQDFPQSQYFGPGTRLTVL.